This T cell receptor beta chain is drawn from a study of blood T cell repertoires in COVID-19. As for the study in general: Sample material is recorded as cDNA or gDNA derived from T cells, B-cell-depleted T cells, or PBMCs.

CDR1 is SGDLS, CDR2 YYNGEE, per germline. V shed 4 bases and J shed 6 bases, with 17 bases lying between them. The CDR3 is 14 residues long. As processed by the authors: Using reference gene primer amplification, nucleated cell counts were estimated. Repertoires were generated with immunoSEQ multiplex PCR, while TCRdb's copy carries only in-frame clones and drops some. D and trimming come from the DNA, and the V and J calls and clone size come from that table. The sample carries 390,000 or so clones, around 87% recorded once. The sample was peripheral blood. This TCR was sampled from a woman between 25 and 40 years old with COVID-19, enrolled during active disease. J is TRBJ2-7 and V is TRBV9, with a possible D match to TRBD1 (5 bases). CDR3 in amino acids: CASSSTWGGAEQYF. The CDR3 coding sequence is TGTGCCAGCAGCTCCACCTGGGGTGGGGCCGAGCAGTACTTC.